These 20 T cell receptor beta chains share one sample of origin, sequenced in a study of blood T cell repertoires in COVID-19. Produced via immunoSEQ multiplex PCR; TCRdb's table is partial and in-frame only. The sample contains tens of thousands of clones, about 83% of which appear only once. The sample comprised peripheral blood. All receptors come from a man aged 70-80 years with COVID-19, enrolled during active disease.

The rearrangement uses TRBV11-1 and TRBJ1-4; 7 bases are shared with TRBD1. In germline, CDR1 is SGHAT, CDR2 FQDESV (reference sequence). The ends lost 2 bases at V and 8 bases at J; junction bases unmatched: 8. The CDR3 loop spans 15 amino acids. DNA of the CDR3: TGTGCCAGCAGCTTACAGGGACAGCCCACAGAAAAACTGTTTTTT. This codes for CASSLQGQPTEKLFF.

This clone was seen a few times. This chain joins TRBV7-7 and TRBJ2-5, with a possible D match to TRBD2 (6 bases). This CDR3 has 15 amino acids. V was shortened by 1 base and J by 2 bases, with 11 bases between the two germline ends. Germline CDR1 reads SSHAT; CDR2 reads FNYEAQ (reference sequence). DNA of the CDR3: TGTGCCAGCAGCTTAGGACGGGACTTACAAGAGACCCAGTACTTC. Translating gives CASSLGRDLQETQYF.

This chain connects TRBV6-5 to TRBJ1-4; D remains unclear. Germline V gives CDR1 MNHEY, CDR2 SVGAGI. Trimming took 2 bases from V and 0 from J, leaving 4 bases between them. This CDR3 spans 14 amino acids. The CDR3 nucleotides read TGTGCCAGCAGTTACGCAGCAACTAATGAAAAACTGTTTTTT. Translating gives CASSYAATNEKLFF.

The V gene is TRBV3-1 (or the pseudogene TRBV3-2), the J gene TRBJ2-3, with no clear D. Germline CDR1 is LGHDT and CDR2 is YNNKEL (reference sequence). Trimming shortened V by 2 bases and J by 3 bases, and 6 bases separated the two germline ends. The CDR3 covers 13 residues. The CDR3 loop reads CASSQRQTDTQYF. The CDR3 DNA reads as TGTGCCAGCAGCCAACGACAAACAGATACGCAGTATTTT.

This CDR3 is CASRTGTDGMNTEAFF. For the CDR3, the DNA is TGTGCCAGCAGAACAGGTACCGACGGTATGAACACTGAAGCTTTCTTT. This chain uses TRBV28 with TRBJ1-1, with D possibly matching TRBD1 (5 bases). Looked up from germline, CDR1 is MDHEN and CDR2 is SYDVKM. The CDR3 covers 16 residues. V lost 6 bases and J 0 bases, leaving 17 bases between the germline ends.

This sequence joins TRBV5-4 and TRBJ1-1, with D maybe TRBD1 (5 bases). Germline CDR1 is SGHNT and CDR2 is YYREEE (reference sequence). CDR3 size: 17 residues. V was trimmed by 4 bases and J by 3 bases, leaving 22 bases between them. The DNA of the CDR3 is TGTGCCAGCAGCCCCAACCGCAACGCAGGGTGGTACACTGAAGCTTTCTTT. It specifies CASSPNRNAGWYTEAFF.

The chain combines TRBV18 with TRBJ2-1; 11 bases match TRBD2. Germline loops: CDR1 KGHSH, CDR2 LQKENI. The V gene end was trimmed by 1 base and the J gene end by 5 bases; junction bases not matched to a gene: 4. This CDR3 spans 16 amino acids. CDR3 sequence (DNA): TGTGCCAGCTCACCACTTAGCGGGGGGGCAAACAATGAGCAGTTCTTC. It yields the protein CASSPLSGGANNEQFF.

This clone was counted between two and nine times. The V and J genes are TRBV18 and TRBJ1-3; unclear D gene. V lost 2 bases, J lost 0 bases, and 8 bases lay in between. Germline V gives CDR1 KGHSH, CDR2 LQKENI. This CDR3 region has 15 residues. This chain's CDR3 is CASSPRRDSGNTIYF. CDR3 in DNA: TGTGCCAGCTCACCAAGGAGGGACTCTGGAAACACCATATATTTT. Full variable domain (remainder filled in from reference TRBV18 and TRBJ1-3): NAGVMQNPRHLVRRRGQEARLRCSPMKGHSHVYWYRQLPEEGLKFMVYLQKENIIDESGMPKERFSAEFPKEGPSILRIQQVVRGDSAAYFCASSPRRDSGNTIYFGEGSWLTVV.

V gene TRBV5-1 combines with J gene TRBJ1-1; the match to TRBD1 covers 8 bases. The CDR3 extends over 13 amino acids. Germline CDR1 reads SGHRS; CDR2 reads YFSETQ. With V trimmed by 4 bases and J by 4 bases, 3 bases remained unmatched. The CDR3 is CASSMDRVTEAFF. The DNA of the CDR3 is TGCGCCAGCAGCATGGACAGGGTCACTGAAGCTTTCTTT.

In this sample, this clone turned up a few times. The chain employs TRBV19 and TRBJ2-1; tentative D call: TRBD2 (7 bases). The V end was cut by 8 bases, the J end by 0 bases, with 17 bases between. In germline, CDR1 is LNHDA, CDR2 SQIVND (reference sequence). This CDR3 spans 16 amino acids. The CDR3 is CASQRGGVGSYNEQFF. The DNA of the CDR3 is TGTGCCAGTCAAAGGGGGGGAGTCGGCTCCTACAATGAGCAGTTCTTC. The entire variable domain, with the rest obtained from reference TRBV19 and TRBJ2-1, is as follows: DGGITQSPKYLFRKEGQNVTLSCEQNLNHDAMYWYRQDPGQGLRLIYYSQIVNDFQKGDIAEGYSVSREKKESFPLTVTSAQKNPTAFYLCASQRGGVGSYNEQFFGPGTRLTVL.

This clone was recorded only once. The rearrangement links TRBV10-1 to TRBJ2-2; 8 bases match TRBD1. CDR1 is WNHNN, CDR2 SYGVQD, per germline (reference sequence). The CDR3 contains 16 residues. The V segment lost 3 bases and the J segment 4 bases; nucleotides outside the gene matches: 7. This CDR3 is CASSDDRGAGTGELFF. CDR3 nucleotide sequence: TGCGCCAGCAGTGATGACAGGGGCGCGGGCACCGGGGAGCTGTTTTTT.

The chain links TRBV5-6 to TRBJ1-5, with D maybe TRBD1 (5 bases). Germline CDR1 SGHDT, CDR2 YYEEEE. CDR3 length equals 14 residues. Between the trimmed V and J ends, which lost 2 bases and 7 bases, there was a span of 13 bases. Here the CDR3 reads CASSLSGSGQPQHF. Written as DNA, the CDR3 is TGTGCCAGCAGCTTATCAGGATCAGGGCAGCCCCAGCATTTT.

This chain links TRBV5-1 with TRBJ1-5; D unclear. The germline gives CDR1 SGHRS, CDR2 YFSETQ. This CDR3 spans 15 amino acids. With 4 bases removed from V and 2 bases from J, the gap between germline ends came to 13 bases. CDR3 sequence: CASSPRAFRNQPQHF. Written as DNA, the CDR3 is TGCGCCAGCAGCCCGAGGGCATTTCGCAATCAGCCCCAGCATTTT. The entire variable domain, with the rest obtained from reference TRBV5-1 and TRBJ1-5, is as follows: KAGVTQTPRYLIKTRGQQVTLSCSPISGHRSVSWYQQTPGQGLQFLFEYFSETQRNKGNFPGRFSGRQFSNSRSEMNVSTLELGDSALYLCASSPRAFRNQPQHFGDGTRLSIL.

By its share, this clone is medium-sized. The rearrangement joins TRBV27 to TRBJ1-3, with D uncertain. The CDR3 consists of 16 residues. Germline V CDR1 and CDR2: MNHEY, SMNVEV (reference sequence). V shed 2 bases and J shed 0 bases, with 11 bases lying between them. The CDR3 reads CASSLGAANSGNTIYF. For the CDR3, the DNA is TGTGCCAGCAGTTTAGGTGCGGCGAACTCTGGAAACACCATATATTTT.

This chain uses TRBV6-2 or TRBV6-3 with TRBJ2-1, with D possibly matching TRBD1 (5 bases). The V gene lost 6 bases and the J gene lost 12 bases, with 30 bases spanning the gap. Germline CDR1 reads MNHEY; CDR2 reads SVGEGT. This CDR3 is built from 17 residues. DNA for the CDR3: TGTGCCAGCAGCCACTGGGAACCGACAGCGACAGCGTTCGGGCAGTTCTTC. Translation gives CASSHWEPTATAFGQFF.

This clone occurred a few times. The chain links TRBV11-2 to TRBJ2-3, with 9 nucleotides matching TRBD2. The germline V gene has CDR1 SGHAT and CDR2 FQNNGV. V shed 2 bases and J 0 bases; nucleotides not matched to a gene: 12. The length of the CDR3 is 19 residues. In nucleotides, the CDR3 is TGTGCCAGCAGCTTATACCCCGCCGGAGCGGGGGGAAGCACAGATACGCAGTATTTT. Its translation is CASSLYPAGAGGSTDTQYF.

CDR3 region: CATPRQGGDEKLFF. The CDR3 DNA follows: TGCGCCACCCCTCGACAGGGGGGCGACGAAAAACTGTTTTTT. The chain employs TRBV10-1 and TRBJ1-4; 9 bases align to TRBD1. This CDR3 has 14 amino acids. Trimming took 10 bases from V and 8 from J; bases not matched to a gene: 11. The germline V gene encodes CDR1 WNHNN and CDR2 SYGVQD (reference sequence).

J is TRBJ1-6 and V is TRBV18, with D maybe TRBD1 (5 bases). This CDR3 is built from 15 residues. Germline-derived CDR1 and CDR2 are KGHSH and LQKENI. Trimming stripped 6 bases from V and 6 bases from J, with 15 bases between. The CDR3 DNA sequence: TGTGCCAGCTCGTCGCTGCAGGGTAGTAATTCACCCCTCCACTTT. Translated: CASSSLQGSNSPLHF.

The chain has TRBV12-3 or TRBV12-4 and TRBJ2-1; tentative D call: TRBD2 (5 bases). The CDR3 loop spans 13 amino acids. The V end was cut by 6 bases, the J end by 5 bases, with 11 bases between. The CDR3 loop reads CASSRTGNNEQFF. The CDR3 coding sequence is TGTGCCAGCAGCAGGACTGGTAACAATGAGCAGTTCTTC.

The genes are TRBV19 and TRBJ2-5, with 14 bases identical to TRBD2. Germline loops: CDR1 LNHDA, CDR2 SQIVND (reference sequence). V lost 9 bases and J lost 3; bases outside the gene matches: 9. This CDR3 region has 16 residues. CDR3 region: CASKIGGLAGEETQYF. The CDR3 region has the DNA TGTGCCAGCAAAATAGGGGGACTAGCGGGAGAAGAGACCCAGTACTTC.